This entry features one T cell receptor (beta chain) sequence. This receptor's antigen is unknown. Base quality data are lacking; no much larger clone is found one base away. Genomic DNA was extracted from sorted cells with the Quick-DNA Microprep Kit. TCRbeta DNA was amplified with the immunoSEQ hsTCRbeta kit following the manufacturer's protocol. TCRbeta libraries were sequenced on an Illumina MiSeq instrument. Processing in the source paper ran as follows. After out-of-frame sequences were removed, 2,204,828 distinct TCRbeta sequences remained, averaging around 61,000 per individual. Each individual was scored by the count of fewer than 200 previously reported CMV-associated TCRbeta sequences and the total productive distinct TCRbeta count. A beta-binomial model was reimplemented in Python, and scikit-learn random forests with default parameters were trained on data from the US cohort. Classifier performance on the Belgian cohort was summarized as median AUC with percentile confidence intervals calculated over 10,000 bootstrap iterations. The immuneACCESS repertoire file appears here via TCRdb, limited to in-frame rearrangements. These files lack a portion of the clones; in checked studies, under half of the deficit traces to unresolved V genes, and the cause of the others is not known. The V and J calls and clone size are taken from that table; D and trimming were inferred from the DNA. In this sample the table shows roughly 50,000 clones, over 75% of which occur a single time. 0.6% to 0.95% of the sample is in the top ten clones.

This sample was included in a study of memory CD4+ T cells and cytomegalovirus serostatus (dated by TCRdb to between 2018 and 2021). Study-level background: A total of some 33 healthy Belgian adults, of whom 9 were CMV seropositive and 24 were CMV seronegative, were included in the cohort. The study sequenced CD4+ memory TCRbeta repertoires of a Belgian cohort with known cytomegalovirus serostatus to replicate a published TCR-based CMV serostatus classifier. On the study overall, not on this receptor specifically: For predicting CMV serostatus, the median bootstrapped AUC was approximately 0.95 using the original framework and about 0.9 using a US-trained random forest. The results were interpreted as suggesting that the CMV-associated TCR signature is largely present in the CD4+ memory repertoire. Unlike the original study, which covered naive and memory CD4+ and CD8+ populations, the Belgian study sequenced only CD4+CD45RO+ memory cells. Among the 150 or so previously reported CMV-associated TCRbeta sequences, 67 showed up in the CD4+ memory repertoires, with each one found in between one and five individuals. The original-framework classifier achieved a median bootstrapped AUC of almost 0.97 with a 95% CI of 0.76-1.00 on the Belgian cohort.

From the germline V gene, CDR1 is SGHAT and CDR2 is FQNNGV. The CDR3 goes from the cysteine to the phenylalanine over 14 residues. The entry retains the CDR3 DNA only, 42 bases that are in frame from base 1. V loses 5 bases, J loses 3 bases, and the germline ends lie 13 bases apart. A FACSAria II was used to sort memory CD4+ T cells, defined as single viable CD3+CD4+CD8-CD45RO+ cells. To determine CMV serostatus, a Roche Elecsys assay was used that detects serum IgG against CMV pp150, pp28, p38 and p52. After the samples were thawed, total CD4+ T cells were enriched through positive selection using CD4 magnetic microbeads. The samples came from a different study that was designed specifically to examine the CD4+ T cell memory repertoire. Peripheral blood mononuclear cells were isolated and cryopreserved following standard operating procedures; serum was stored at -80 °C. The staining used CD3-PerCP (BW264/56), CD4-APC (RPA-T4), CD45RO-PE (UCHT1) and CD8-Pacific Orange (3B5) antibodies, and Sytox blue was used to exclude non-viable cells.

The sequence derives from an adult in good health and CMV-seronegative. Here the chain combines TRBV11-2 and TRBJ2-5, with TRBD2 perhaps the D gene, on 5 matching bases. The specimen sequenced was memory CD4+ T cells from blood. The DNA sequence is TGTGCCAGCAGCAGAGGGCGTCTAAAAGAGACCCAGTACTTC. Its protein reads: CASSRGRLKETQYF.